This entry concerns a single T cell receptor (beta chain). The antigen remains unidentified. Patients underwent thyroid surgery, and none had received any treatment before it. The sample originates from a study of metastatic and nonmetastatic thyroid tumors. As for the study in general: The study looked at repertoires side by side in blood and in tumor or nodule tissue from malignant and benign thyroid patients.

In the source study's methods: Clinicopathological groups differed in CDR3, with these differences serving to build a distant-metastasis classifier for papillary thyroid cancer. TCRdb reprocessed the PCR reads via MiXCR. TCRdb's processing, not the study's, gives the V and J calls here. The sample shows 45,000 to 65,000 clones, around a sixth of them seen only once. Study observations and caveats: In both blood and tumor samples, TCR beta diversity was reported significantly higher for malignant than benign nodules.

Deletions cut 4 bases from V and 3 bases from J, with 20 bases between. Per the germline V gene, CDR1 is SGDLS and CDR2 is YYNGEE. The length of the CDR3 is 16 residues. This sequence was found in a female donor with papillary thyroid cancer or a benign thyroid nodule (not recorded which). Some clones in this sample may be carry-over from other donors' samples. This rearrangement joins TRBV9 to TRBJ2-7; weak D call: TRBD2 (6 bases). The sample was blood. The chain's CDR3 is CASSPQPIWRVYEQYF. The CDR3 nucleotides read TGTGCCAGCAGCCCCCAACCCATCTGGAGGGTCTACGAGCAGTACTTC.